Shown below are 8 T cell receptor beta chains from a single sample sequenced in a study of blood T cell repertoires in COVID-19. Only in-frame clones appear in the TCRdb table, and some are missing; sequencing was by immunoSEQ multiplex PCR. Among approximately 170,000 clones listed, approximately 84% were seen once. The material sequenced was PBMCs or T cells enriched from blood (not recorded which). The receptors derive from a man aged 45-60 years who had recovered from COVID-19.

This sequence joins TRBV4-1 and TRBJ1-1; TRBD1 is a possible D gene (5 bases). This CDR3 spans 16 amino acids. Trimming cost V 0 bases and J 4 bases, with 15 bases left between them. Per germline, CDR1 MGHRA and CDR2 YSYEKL. The DNA of the CDR3 is TGCGCCAGCAGCCAAGATTTGCCGGAGGGGCCCACTGAAGCTTTCTTT. This gives the protein CASSQDLPEGPTEAFF.

This sequence joins TRBV7-2 and TRBJ2-3, with TRBD1 matching 10 bases. V was clipped by 10 bases and J by 2 bases; unmatched bases: 3. The germline V gene has CDR1 SGHTA and CDR2 FQGNSA. The CDR3 runs to 13 residues. CDR3 sequence (DNA): TGTGCCACTGGACAGGGGGTCACAGATACGCAGTATTTT. It encodes CATGQGVTDTQYF.

The table lists this clone with a few counts. The CDR3 protein is CASSATGSTDTQYF. CDR3 nucleotides: TGTGCCAGTAGCGCGACAGGATCTACAGATACGCAGTATTTT. The chain combines TRBV19 with TRBJ2-3; possibly TRBD1 for D (6 bases). Trimming took off 6 bases at V and 3 bases at J, with 13 bases between the two ends. Germline CDR1 reads LNHDA; CDR2 reads SQIVND (reference sequence). The CDR3 contains 14 residues.

V is TRBV29-1 and J is TRBJ1-1; D uncertain. The CDR3 is 12 residues long. The germline CDR1 and CDR2 sequences are SQVTM and ANQGSEA. The ends were cut back, 7 bases at V and 2 bases at J, with 11 bases in the middle. CDR3 bases: TGCAGCGGTACGACACCCAACACTGAAGCTTTCTTT. Amino acid sequence: CSGTTPNTEAFF.

The rearrangement joins TRBV30 to TRBJ2-5; 8 bases fit TRBD2. Looked up from germline, CDR1 is GTSNPN and CDR2 is SVGIG (reference sequence). This CDR3 contains 15 residues. The J segment lost 5 bases and the V segment lost 0 bases, leaving 8 bases of the junction unmatched. CDR3 sequence: CAWSVGLAGGETQYF. In DNA form, the CDR3 reads TGTGCCTGGAGTGTAGGTCTAGCGGGCGGGGAGACCCAGTACTTC. The full variable domain, in which reference TRBV30 and TRBJ2-5 provide the parts outside the CDR3, is SQTIHQWPATLVQPVGSPLSLECTVEGTSNPNLYWYRQAAGRGLQLLFYSVGIGQISSEVPQNLSASRPQDRQFILSSKKLLLSDSGFYLCAWSVGLAGGETQYFGPGTRLLVL.

V is TRBV7-9 and J is TRBJ2-6; the match to TRBD1 covers 7 bases. There are 15 residues in the CDR3. The ends lost 5 bases at V and 2 bases at J; junction bases unmatched: 3. Germline V gene data show CDR1 as SEHNR and CDR2 as FQNEAQ (reference sequence). CDR3: CASSDDRAGANVLTF. For the CDR3, the DNA is TGTGCCAGCAGCGACGACAGGGCTGGGGCCAACGTCCTGACTTTC.

The genes are TRBV10-1 and TRBJ2-1; a possible D gene is TRBD1 (5 bases). V was trimmed by 8 bases and J by 2 bases, leaving 10 bases between them. This CDR3 is built from 13 residues. Germline V lookup: CDR1 WNHNN, CDR2 SYGVQD (reference sequence). CDR3 bases: TGCGCCAGCCTCCCAGGGACCTACAATGAGCAGTTCTTC. It translates to CASLPGTYNEQFF.

The V and J genes are TRBV7-9 and TRBJ2-5; 8 bases align to TRBD2. V dropped 2 bases and J dropped 4; count of bases not matched to a gene: 3. The V gene's germline CDR1 is SEHNR and CDR2 FQNEAQ (reference sequence). There are 14 residues in the CDR3. Written as DNA, the CDR3 is TGTGCCAGCAGCTTAAGCGGGGGCAGAGAGACCCAGTACTTC. Protein sequence: CASSLSGGRETQYF.